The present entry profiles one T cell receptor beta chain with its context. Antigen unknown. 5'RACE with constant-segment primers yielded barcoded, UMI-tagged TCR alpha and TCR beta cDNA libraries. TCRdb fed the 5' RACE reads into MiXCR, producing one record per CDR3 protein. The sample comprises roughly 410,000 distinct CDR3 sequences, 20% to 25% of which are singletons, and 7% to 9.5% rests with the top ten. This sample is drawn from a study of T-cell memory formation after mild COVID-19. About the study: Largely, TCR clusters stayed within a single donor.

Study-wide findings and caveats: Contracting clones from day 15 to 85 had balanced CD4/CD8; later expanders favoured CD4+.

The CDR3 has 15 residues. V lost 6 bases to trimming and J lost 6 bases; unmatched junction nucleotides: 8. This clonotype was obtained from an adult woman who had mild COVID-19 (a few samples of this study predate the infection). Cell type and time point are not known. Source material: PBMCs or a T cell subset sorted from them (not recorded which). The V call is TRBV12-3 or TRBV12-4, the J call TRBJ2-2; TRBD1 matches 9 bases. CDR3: CASRPGTGIAGELFF. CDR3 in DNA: TGTGCCAGCAGACCCGGGACAGGGATCGCCGGGGAGCTGTTTTTT.